This entry features one TCR beta chain sequence. Seattle researchers signed up patients amid active infection and tracked them longitudinally. This sample is drawn from a study of blood T cell repertoires in COVID-19. Whole-study context: Donors in the United States, Italy and Spain gave samples during acute or convalescent COVID-19. Sources were T cells, B-cell-depleted T cells, or PBMCs; the material itself was cDNA or gDNA.

In the authors' workflow: Amplification from reference gene primers served as the basis for estimated nucleated cell counts. The method was immunoSEQ multiplex PCR; TCRdb's version includes in-frame clones alone and lacks a portion of them. The D gene and trimming were derived from the DNA, and the V and J assignments and clone size from that table. Here the sample spans almost 95,000 clones, approximately 88% being singletons. This clonotype originated in a woman aged 55-69 years with COVID-19, enrolled during active disease. The sequencing sample was made of peripheral blood.

The CDR3 here is CASSLHRSDRGLDGYTF. In nucleotides, the CDR3 is TGTGCCAGCAGCCTACATCGTTCGGACAGGGGACTAGATGGCTACACCTTC. The V call is TRBV5-6, the J call TRBJ1-2, with TRBD1 matching 9 bases. CDR3 size: 17 residues. Germline V gene sequence: CDR1 SGHDT, CDR2 YYEEEE. Germline trimming cut 4 bases from V and 6 bases from J; bases unmatched to any gene: 16.